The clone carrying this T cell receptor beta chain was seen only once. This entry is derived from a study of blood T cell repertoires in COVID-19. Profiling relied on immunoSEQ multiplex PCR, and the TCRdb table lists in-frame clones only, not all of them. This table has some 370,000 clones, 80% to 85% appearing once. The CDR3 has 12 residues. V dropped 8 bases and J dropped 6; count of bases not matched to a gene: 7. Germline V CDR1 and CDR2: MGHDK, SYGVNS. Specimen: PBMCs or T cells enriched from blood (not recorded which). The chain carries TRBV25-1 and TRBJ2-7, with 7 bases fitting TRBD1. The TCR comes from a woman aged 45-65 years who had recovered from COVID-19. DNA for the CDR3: TGTGCCAGCCGAGACAGGGCCGGCGAGCAGTACTTC. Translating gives CASRDRAGEQYF.